The clone carrying this T cell receptor beta chain came up many times. The antigen remains undetermined. CDR3-region Arm-PCR and iRepertoire HTBI primers produced the TCR beta libraries. Via MiXCR, TCRdb re-called the multiplex PCR reads, giving one row per CDR3 protein. In the table there are more than 300,000 distinct CDR3 sequences, 20% to 25% of which are singletons. Time point given: persistent/refractory GD, antithyroid drugs over 5 years with positive TRAb. RNA isolated from PBMCs was used to make the TCR library. This CDR3 has 14 amino acids. V lost 4 bases to trimming and J lost 7 bases; unmatched junction nucleotides: 7. Germline-derived CDR1 and CDR2 are ENHRY and SYGVKD. The sample originates from a study of regulatory T cells in long-lasting Graves disease. Study results and limitations: When disease was persistent, TRBV28, TRBJ1-2 and TRBJ2-5 were the favored segments. Blood alone, not thyroid tissue, was studied.

The specimen comprised peripheral blood mononuclear cells (PBMCs), sampled when the disease was refractory, from a patient treated with antithyroid drugs. This clonotype originated in a woman between 40 and 55 years old with Graves disease. The chain links TRBV10-3 to TRBJ2-7; the match to TRBD2 covers 10 bases. This CDR3 reads CAISGTSGAGEQYF. The DNA for the CDR3 is TGTGCCATCAGTGGGACTAGCGGAGCGGGGGAGCAGTACTTC.